The text below deals with one T cell receptor (beta chain). This specimen comes from a study of Graves' ophthalmopathy and Graves' hyperthyroidism. V shed 6 bases and J shed 3 bases, with 13 bases lying between them. CDR3 size: 13 residues. Per the germline V gene, CDR1 is DFQATT and CDR2 is SNEGSKA (reference sequence). The PBMCs used were ones drawn from approximately 10 ml of fresh peripheral blood. Amplification from RNA transcripts yielded the TCR beta CDR3 regions. HTBI primers were employed in first-round RT-PCR, then a second-round multiplex PCR followed. TCRdb re-called the multiplex PCR reads through MiXCR, storing one row per CDR3 protein. Of approximately 640,000 distinct CDR3 sequences listed, more than 40% are singletons.

The sample comprised peripheral blood. The sequence was obtained from an adult man with Graves' ophthalmopathy. V is TRBV20-1 and J is TRBJ2-3, with D hard to call. This chain's CDR3 is CSAKESGTDTQYF. The CDR3 DNA follows: TGCAGTGCCAAAGAATCCGGGACAGATACGCAGTATTTT.